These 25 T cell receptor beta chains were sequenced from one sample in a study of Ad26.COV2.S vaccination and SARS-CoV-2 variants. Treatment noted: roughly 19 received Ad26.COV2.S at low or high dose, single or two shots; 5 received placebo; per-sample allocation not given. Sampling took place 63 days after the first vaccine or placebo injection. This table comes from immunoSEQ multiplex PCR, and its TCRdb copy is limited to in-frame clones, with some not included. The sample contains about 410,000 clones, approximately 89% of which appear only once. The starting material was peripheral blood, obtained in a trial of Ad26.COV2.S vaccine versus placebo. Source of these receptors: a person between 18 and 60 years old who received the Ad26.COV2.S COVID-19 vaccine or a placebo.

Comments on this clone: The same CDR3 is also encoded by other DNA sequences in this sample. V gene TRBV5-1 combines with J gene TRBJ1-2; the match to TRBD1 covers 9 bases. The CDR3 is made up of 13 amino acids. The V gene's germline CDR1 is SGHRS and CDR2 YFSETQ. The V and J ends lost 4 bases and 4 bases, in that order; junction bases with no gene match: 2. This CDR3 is CASSQDRGYGYTF. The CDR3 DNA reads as TGCGCCAGCAGCCAGGACAGGGGCTATGGCTACACCTTC.

The CDR3 DNA is TGTGCCAGCAGGGGGGGGCATGGCTACACCTTC. It is translated as CASRGGHGYTF. This chain connects TRBV6-5 to TRBJ1-2; perhaps TRBD1 as D (6 bases). The CDR3 is made up of 11 amino acids. Germline loops: CDR1 MNHEY, CDR2 SVGAGI. V gave up 6 bases and J gave up 6 bases, with 8 bases separating them.

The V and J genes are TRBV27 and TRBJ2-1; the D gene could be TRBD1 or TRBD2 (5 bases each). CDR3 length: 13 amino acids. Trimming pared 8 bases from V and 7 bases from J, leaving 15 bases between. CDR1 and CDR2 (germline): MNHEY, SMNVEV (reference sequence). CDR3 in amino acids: CASGTRGGNEQFF. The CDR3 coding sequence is TGTGCCAGCGGAACCCGGGGCGGAAATGAGCAGTTCTTC.

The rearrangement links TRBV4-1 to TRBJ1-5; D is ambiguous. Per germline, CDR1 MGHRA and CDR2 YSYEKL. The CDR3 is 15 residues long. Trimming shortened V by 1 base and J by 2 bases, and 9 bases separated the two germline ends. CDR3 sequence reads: CASSQGVGGNQPQHF. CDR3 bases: TGCGCCAGCAGCCAAGGAGTTGGAGGCAATCAGCCCCAGCATTTT.

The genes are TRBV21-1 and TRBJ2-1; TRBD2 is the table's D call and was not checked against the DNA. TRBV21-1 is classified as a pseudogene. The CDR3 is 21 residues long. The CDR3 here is CASSKEGAARLAGASYNEQFF. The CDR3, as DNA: TGTGCCAGCAGCAAGGAAGGGGCCGCAAGATTAGCGGGAGCCTCCTACAATGAGCAGTTCTTC.

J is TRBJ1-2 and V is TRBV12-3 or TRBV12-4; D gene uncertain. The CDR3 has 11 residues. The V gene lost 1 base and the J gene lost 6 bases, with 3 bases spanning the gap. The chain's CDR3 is CASSLGDGYTF. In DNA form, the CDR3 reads TGTGCCAGCAGTTTAGGGGATGGCTACACCTTC.

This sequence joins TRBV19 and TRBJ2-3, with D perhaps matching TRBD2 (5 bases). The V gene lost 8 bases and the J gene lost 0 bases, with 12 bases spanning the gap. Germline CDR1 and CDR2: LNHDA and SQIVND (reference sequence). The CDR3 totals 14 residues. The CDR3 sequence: CASGLRQSTDTQYF. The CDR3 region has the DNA TGTGCCAGTGGACTCCGTCAAAGCACAGATACGCAGTATTTT. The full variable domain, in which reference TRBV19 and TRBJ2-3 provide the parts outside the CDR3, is DGGITQSPKYLFRKEGQNVTLSCEQNLNHDAMYWYRQDPGQGLRLIYYSQIVNDFQKGDIAEGYSVSREKKESFPLTVTSAQKNPTAFYLCASGLRQSTDTQYFGPGTRLTVL.

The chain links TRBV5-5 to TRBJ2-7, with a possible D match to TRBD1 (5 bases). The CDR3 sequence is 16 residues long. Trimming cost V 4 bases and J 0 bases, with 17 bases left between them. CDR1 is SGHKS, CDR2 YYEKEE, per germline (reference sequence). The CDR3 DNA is TGTGCCAGCAGCCTGGATGGTGCAGGGAACTCCTACGAGCAGTACTTC. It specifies CASSLDGAGNSYEQYF.

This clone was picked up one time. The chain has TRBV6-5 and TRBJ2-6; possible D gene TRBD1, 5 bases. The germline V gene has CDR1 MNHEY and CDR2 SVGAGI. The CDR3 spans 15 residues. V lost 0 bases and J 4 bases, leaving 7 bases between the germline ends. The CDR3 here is CASSYSNRGANVLTF. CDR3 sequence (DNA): TGTGCCAGCAGTTACTCGAACAGGGGGGCCAACGTCCTGACTTTC.

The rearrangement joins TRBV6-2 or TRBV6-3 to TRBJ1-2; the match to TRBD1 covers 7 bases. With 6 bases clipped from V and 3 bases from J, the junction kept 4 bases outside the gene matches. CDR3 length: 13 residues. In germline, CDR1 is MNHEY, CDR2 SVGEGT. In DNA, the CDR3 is TGTGCCAGCAGCCAGGGGGTCCACTATGGCTACACCTTC. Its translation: CASSQGVHYGYTF.

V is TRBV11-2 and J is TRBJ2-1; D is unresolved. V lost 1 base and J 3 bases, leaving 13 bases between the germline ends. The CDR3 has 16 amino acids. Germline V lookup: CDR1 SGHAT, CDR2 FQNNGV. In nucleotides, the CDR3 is TGTGCCAGCAGCTTAGGTTCCCTCACCCTCTACAATGAGCAGTTCTTC. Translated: CASSLGSLTLYNEQFF.

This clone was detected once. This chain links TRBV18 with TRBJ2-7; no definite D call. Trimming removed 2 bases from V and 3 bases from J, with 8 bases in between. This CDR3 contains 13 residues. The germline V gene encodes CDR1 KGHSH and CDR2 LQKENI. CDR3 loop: CASSPLFGYEQYF. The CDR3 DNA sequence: TGTGCCAGCTCACCATTGTTCGGCTACGAGCAGTACTTC.

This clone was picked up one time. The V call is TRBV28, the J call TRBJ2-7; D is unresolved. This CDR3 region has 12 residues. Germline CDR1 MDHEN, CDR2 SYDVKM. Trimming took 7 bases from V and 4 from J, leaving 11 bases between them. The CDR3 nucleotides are TGTGCCAGCATTCACGTTGGGTACGAGCAGTACTTC. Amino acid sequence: CASIHVGYEQYF.

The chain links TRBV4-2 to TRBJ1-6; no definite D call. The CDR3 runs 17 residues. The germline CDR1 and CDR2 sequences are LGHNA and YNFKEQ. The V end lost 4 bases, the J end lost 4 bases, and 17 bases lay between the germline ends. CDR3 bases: TGTGCCAGCAGCCGGATCTTAGACGTGACGTATAATTCACCCCTCCACTTT. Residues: CASSRILDVTYNSPLHF.

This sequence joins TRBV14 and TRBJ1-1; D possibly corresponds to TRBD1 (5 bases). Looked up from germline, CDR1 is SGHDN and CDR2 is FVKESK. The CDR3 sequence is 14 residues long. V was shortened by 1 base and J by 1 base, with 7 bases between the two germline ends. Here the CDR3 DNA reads TGTGCCAGCAGCCAAGTGGGGGGGAACACTGAAGCTTTCTTT. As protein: CASSQVGGNTEAFF.

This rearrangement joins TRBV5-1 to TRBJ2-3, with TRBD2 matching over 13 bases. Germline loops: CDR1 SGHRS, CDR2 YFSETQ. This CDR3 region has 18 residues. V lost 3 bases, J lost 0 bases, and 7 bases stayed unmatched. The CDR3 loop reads CASSWPGLAGKSTDTQYF. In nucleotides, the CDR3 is TGCGCCAGCAGCTGGCCGGGACTAGCGGGAAAAAGCACAGATACGCAGTATTTT. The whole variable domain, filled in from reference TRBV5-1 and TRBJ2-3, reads KAGVTQTPRYLIKTRGQQVTLSCSPISGHRSVSWYQQTPGQGLQFLFEYFSETQRNKGNFPGRFSGRQFSNSRSEMNVSTLELGDSALYLCASSWPGLAGKSTDTQYFGPGTRLTVL.

In DNA, the CDR3 is TGCGCCAGCAGCGCAACCCCGCCGGGACAGGGATCAGAGACCCAGTACTTC. This encodes CASSATPPGQGSETQYF. The genes are TRBV5-1 and TRBJ2-5; TRBD1 agrees at 9 bases. V trimming: 4 bases; J trimming: 4 bases; junction bases outside the gene matches: 14. The CDR3 spans 17 residues. Per germline, CDR1 SGHRS and CDR2 YFSETQ.

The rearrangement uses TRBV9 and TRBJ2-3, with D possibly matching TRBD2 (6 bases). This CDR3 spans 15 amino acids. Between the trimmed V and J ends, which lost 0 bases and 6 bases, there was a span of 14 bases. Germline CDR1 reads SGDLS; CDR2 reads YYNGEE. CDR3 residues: CASSVEGGTRDTQYF. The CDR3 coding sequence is TGTGCCAGCAGCGTAGAGGGCGGGACCCGGGATACGCAGTATTTT.

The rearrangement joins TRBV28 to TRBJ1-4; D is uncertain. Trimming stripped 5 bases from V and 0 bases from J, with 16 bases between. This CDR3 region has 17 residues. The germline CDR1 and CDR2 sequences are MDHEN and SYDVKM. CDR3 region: CASSPLGRGTTNEKLFF. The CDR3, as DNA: TGTGCCAGCAGTCCCCTAGGTCGGGGAACAACTAATGAAAAACTGTTTTTT.

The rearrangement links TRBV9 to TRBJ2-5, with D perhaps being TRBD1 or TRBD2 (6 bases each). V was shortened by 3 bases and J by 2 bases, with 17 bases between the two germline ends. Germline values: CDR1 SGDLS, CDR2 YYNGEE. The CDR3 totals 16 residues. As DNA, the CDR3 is TGTGCCAGCAGCGCGGGGGCCCTTGCGGGTCAAGAGACCCAGTACTTC. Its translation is CASSAGALAGQETQYF. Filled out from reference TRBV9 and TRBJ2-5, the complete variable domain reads DSGVTQTPKHLITATGQRVTLRCSPRSGDLSVYWYQQSLDQGLQFLIQYYNGEERAKGNILERFSAQQFPDLHSELNLSSLELGDSALYFCASSAGALAGQETQYFGPGTRLLVL.

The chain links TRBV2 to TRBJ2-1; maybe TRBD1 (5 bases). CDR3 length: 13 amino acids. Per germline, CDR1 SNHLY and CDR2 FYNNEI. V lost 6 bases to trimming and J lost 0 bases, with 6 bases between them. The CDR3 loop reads CASRQVSYNEQFF. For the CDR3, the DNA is TGTGCCAGCAGACAGGTCTCCTACAATGAGCAGTTCTTC.

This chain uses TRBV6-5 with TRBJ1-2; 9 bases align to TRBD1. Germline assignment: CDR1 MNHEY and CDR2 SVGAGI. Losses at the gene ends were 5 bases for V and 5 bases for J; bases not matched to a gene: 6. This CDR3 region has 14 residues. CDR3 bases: TGTGCCAGCAGTCCCCAGGGACAGGGATATGGCTACACCTTC. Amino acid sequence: CASSPQGQGYGYTF.

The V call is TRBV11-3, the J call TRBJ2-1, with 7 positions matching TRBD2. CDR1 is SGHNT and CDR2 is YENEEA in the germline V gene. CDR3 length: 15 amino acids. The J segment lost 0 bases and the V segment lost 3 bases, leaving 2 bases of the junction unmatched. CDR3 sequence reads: CASSFGGSSYNEQFF. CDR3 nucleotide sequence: TGTGCCAGCAGCTTTGGCGGGAGCTCCTACAATGAGCAGTTCTTC.

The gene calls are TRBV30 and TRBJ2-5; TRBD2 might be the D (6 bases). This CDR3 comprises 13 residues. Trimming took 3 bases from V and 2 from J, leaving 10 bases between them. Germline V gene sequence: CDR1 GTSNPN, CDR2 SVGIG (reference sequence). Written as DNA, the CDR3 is TGTGCCTGGAGAAGGGACTTACAAGAGACCCAGTACTTC. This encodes CAWRRDLQETQYF.

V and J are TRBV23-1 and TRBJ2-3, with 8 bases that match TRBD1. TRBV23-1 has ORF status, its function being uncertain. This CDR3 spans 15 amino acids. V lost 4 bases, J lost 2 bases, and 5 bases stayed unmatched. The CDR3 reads CASSPRTGPTDTQYF. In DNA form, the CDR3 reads TGCGCCAGCAGTCCCCGGACAGGGCCCACAGATACGCAGTATTTT.